One and the same sample provided the 8 T cell receptor beta chains below, sequenced in a study of blood T cell repertoires in COVID-19. Method: immunoSEQ multiplex PCR; TCRdb's copy keeps in-frame clones and lacks some. In the table there are 400,000 to 550,000 clones, 75% to 90% of which are singletons. Sequencing was performed on peripheral blood. The source of these receptors is a woman under 40 with acute or convalescent COVID-19.

This clone occurred once. This chain links TRBV5-1 with TRBJ1-5; TRBD1 is a possible D gene (5 bases). This CDR3 spans 15 amino acids. The V gene's germline CDR1 is SGHRS and CDR2 YFSETQ. V lost 3 bases and J lost 7, with 17 bases in between. As DNA, the CDR3 is TGCGCCAGCAGCTCCGGGGTTGGGGGGGAACAGCCCCAGCATTTT. Its protein is CASSSGVGGEQPQHF. The variable domain in full, with the rest retrieved from reference TRBV5-1 and TRBJ1-5, is KAGVTQTPRYLIKTRGQQVTLSCSPISGHRSVSWYQQTPGQGLQFLFEYFSETQRNKGNFPGRFSGRQFSNSRSEMNVSTLELGDSALYLCASSSGVGGEQPQHFGDGTRLSIL.

The genes are TRBV5-5 and TRBJ1-1; D remains unclear. Between the trimmed V and J ends, which lost 0 bases and 1 base, there was a span of 7 bases. CDR3 length equals 14 residues. Germline V gives CDR1 SGHKS, CDR2 YYEKEE (reference sequence). The CDR3 DNA reads as TGTGCCAGCAGCTTGGTGGGCACGAACACTGAAGCTTTCTTT. As protein: CASSLVGTNTEAFF.

The table lists this clone with a count of one. J is TRBJ1-2 and V is TRBV5-1; unclear D gene. CDR3 length: 15 residues. The germline gives CDR1 SGHRS, CDR2 YFSETQ. V lost 0 bases and J 4 bases, leaving 13 bases between the germline ends. This chain's CDR3 is CASSLAGTSSYGYTF. The CDR3 bases are TGCGCCAGCAGCTTGGCAGGCACCAGCTCCTATGGCTACACCTTC. Complete variable domain (other parts from reference TRBV5-1 and TRBJ1-2): KAGVTQTPRYLIKTRGQQVTLSCSPISGHRSVSWYQQTPGQGLQFLFEYFSETQRNKGNFPGRFSGRQFSNSRSEMNVSTLELGDSALYLCASSLAGTSSYGYTFGSGTRLTVV.

The chain links TRBV28 to TRBJ1-3; D is possibly TRBD1 (5 bases). Trimming stripped 6 bases from V and 0 bases from J, with 9 bases between. CDR3 length: 14 residues. Germline V gene data show CDR1 as MDHEN and CDR2 as SYDVKM. The DNA for the CDR3 is TGTGCCAGCAGATTGACAGTCTCTGGAAACACCATATATTTT. Translating it yields CASRLTVSGNTIYF.

The sample holds one count of this clone. V usage is TRBV11-2 and J usage is TRBJ1-5, with a tentative D call TRBD1 (6 bases). V was pared by 5 bases and J by 0 bases, with 23 bases between. CDR3 length equals 19 residues. Germline V gene data show CDR1 as SGHAT and CDR2 as FQNNGV. The CDR3 DNA follows: TGTGCCAGCAGCCCCCTTACCGAAAGGGGGTTAAATAGCAATCAGCCCCAGCATTTT. Its translation is CASSPLTERGLNSNQPQHF.

The CDR3 region has the DNA TGCGCCAGCAGCTTGTTAACTAGCGGGTTTAGGGAGCAGTTCTTC. Translation gives CASSLLTSGFREQFF. The gene calls are TRBV5-1 and TRBJ2-1, with TRBD2 matching over 9 bases. The germline V gene encodes CDR1 SGHRS and CDR2 YFSETQ. Trimming removed 1 base from V and 10 bases from J; junction bases left unmatched: 9. The CDR3 length is 15 residues.

The rearrangement links TRBV9 to TRBJ2-1; the match to TRBD1 covers 9 bases. CDR3 length: 15 residues. Germline-derived CDR1 and CDR2 are SGDLS and YYNGEE. After removal of 1 base from V and 2 bases from J, the junction contained 1 base not matched to a gene. CDR3 sequence: CASSVNRGPYNEQFF. The CDR3 bases are TGTGCCAGCAGCGTAAACAGGGGGCCCTACAATGAGCAGTTCTTC.

The J gene is TRBJ2-7, the V gene TRBV14; D may be TRBD2 (5 bases). The CDR3 is 14 amino acids. Trimming removed 3 bases from V and 2 bases from J, with 11 bases in between. Germline-derived CDR1 and CDR2 are SGHDN and FVKESK. The CDR3, as DNA: TGTGCCAGCAGCCATCAATCCGGGGCCTACGAGCAGTACTTC. It specifies CASSHQSGAYEQYF.